This note documents a single T cell receptor beta chain sequence. This record belongs to a study of blood T cell repertoires in COVID-19. The overall study: Material from acute and convalescent COVID-19 was sourced from the United States, Italy and Spain. The cDNA or gDNA used as material had been derived from T cells, B-cell-depleted T cells, or PBMCs.

Per germline, CDR1 SGHTA and CDR2 FQGNSA. The J segment lost 5 bases and the V segment lost 6 bases, leaving 11 bases of the junction unmatched. The length of the CDR3 is 15 residues. Study processing details: Amplification of reference gene primers provided the estimated nucleated cell counts. The method was immunoSEQ multiplex PCR; TCRdb's version includes in-frame clones alone and lacks a portion of them. V, J and clone size reflect that table, while D and trimming were determined from the DNA. Of about 140,000 clones detected, approximately 78% appear once; the ten largest clones hold roughly 4%.

Sequencing was carried out using peripheral blood. The chain has TRBV7-2 and TRBJ2-3, with 7 bases aligning to TRBD2. The source is a woman of 80 years or more with acute or convalescent COVID-19. CDR3 in amino acids: CASSPIWGGGDTQYF. The CDR3 DNA reads TGTGCCAGCAGTCCAATATGGGGCGGGGGAGATACGCAGTATTTT.